This T cell receptor beta chain was observed in a study of T cells in Graves' hyperthyroidism and ophthalmopathy. Looking at the study overall: Prior to any treatment, at the point of initial diagnosis, peripheral blood was collected. Study outcomes and limitations: Patients with ophthalmopathy were separated from those with stable hyperthyroidism by a 13 V-J model. Most thyroid clonotypes expanded above 0.001 were also detected in blood.

The germline V gene has CDR1 MNHEY and CDR2 SMNVEV (reference sequence). J was trimmed by 1 base and V by 6 bases; bases with no gene match: 6. This CDR3 comprises 15 residues. Fresh 10 ml peripheral blood yielded PBMCs. This clonotype has a handful of counts. Its antigen is unknown. Amplification targeted TCR beta CDR3 regions from RNA transcripts. HTBI primers drove first-round RT-PCR of the TCR CDR3. Each CDR3 protein is one row after TCRdb ran MiXCR on the multiplex PCR reads. The table shows under 400,000 distinct CDR3 sequences, with about 15% occurring only once. The rearrangement links TRBV27 to TRBJ2-7, with 10 bases identical to TRBD1. This TCR derives from a woman aged 60-75 years with Graves' hyperthyroidism. The sequenced sample was blood. The CDR3 nucleotides are TGTGCCAGCAGGGGGGGACAGGGGAGATCCTACGAGCAGTACTTC. This translates into CASRGGQGRSYEQYF.